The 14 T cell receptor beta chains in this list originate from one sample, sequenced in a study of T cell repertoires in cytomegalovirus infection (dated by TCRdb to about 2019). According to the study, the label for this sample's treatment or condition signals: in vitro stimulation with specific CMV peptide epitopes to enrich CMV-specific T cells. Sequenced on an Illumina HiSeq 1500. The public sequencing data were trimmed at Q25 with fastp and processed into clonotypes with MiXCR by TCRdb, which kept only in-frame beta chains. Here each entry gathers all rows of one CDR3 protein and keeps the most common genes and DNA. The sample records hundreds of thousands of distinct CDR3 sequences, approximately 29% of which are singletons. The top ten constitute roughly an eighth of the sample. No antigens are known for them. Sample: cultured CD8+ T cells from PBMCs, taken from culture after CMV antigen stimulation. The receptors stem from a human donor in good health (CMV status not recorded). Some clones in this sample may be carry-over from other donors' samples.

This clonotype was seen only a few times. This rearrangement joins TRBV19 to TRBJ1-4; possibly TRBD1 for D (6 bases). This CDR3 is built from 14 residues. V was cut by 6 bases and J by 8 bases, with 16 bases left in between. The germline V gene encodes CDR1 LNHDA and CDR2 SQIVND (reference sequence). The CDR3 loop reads CASSPRGGLEKLFF. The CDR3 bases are TGTGCCAGTAGCCCCCGCGGGGGCTTGGAAAAACTGTTTTTT.

The CDR3: CASSMGRELFF. CDR3 DNA: TGTGCCAGTAGTATGGGAAGGGAGCTGTTTTTT. V and J are TRBV19 and TRBJ2-2; D gene ambiguous. Per the germline V gene, CDR1 is LNHDA and CDR2 is SQIVND (reference sequence). Trimming took off 3 bases at V and 9 bases at J, with 5 bases between the two ends. The CDR3 is made up of 11 amino acids.

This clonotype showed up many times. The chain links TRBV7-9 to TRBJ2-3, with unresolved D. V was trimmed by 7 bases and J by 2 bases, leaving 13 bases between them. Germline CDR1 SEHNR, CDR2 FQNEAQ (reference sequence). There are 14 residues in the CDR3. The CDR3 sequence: CASKAGSYTDTQYF. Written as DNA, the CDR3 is TGTGCCAGCAAGGCAGGCTCTTACACAGATACGCAGTATTTT.

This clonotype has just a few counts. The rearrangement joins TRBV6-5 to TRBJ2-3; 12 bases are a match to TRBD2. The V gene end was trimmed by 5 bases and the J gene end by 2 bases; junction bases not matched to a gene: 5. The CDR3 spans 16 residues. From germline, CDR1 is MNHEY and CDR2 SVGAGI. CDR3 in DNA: TGTGCCAGCAGTGCGACTAGCGGGGGTCTCACAGATACGCAGTATTTT. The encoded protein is CASSATSGGLTDTQYF.

The CDR3 sequence is CASNLQGYSNQPQHF. The CDR3 DNA reads TGTGCCAGTAACTTACAGGGATATAGCAATCAGCCCCAGCATTTT. This rearrangement joins TRBV19 to TRBJ1-5; perhaps TRBD1 as D (6 bases). V lost 7 bases to trimming and J lost 0 bases, with 13 bases between them. Germline CDR1 and CDR2: LNHDA and SQIVND (reference sequence). This CDR3 comprises 15 residues. Supplemented by reference TRBV19 and TRBJ1-5, the full variable domain reads DGGITQSPKYLFRKEGQNVTLSCEQNLNHDAMYWYRQDPGQGLRLIYYSQIVNDFQKGDIAEGYSVSREKKESFPLTVTSAQKNPTAFYLCASNLQGYSNQPQHFGDGTRLSIL.

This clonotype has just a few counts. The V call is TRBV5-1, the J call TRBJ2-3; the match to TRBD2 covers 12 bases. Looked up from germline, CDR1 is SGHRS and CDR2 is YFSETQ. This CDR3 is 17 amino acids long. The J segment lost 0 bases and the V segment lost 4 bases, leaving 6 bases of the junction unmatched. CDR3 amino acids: CASSRLAGVSSTDTQYF. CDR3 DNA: TGCGCCAGCAGCAGACTAGCGGGGGTATCTAGCACAGATACGCAGTATTTT.

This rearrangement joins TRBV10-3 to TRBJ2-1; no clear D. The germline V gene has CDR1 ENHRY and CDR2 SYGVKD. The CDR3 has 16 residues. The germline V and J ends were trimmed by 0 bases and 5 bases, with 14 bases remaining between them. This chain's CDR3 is CAISESAGVTNNEQFF. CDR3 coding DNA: TGTGCCATCAGTGAGTCGGCTGGGGTGACGAACAATGAGCAGTTCTTC.

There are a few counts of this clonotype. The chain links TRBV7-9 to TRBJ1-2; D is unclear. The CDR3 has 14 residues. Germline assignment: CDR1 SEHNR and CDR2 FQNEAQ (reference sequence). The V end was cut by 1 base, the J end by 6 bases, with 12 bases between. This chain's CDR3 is CASSLVLGFDGYTF. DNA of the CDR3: TGTGCCAGCAGCTTAGTTTTGGGGTTCGATGGCTACACCTTC. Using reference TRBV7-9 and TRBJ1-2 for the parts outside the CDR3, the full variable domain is DTGVSQNPRHKITKRGQNVTFRCDPISEHNRLYWYRQTLGQGPEFLTYFQNEAQLEKSRLLSDRFSAERPKGSFSTLEIQRTEQGDSAMYLCASSLVLGFDGYTFGSGTRLTVV.

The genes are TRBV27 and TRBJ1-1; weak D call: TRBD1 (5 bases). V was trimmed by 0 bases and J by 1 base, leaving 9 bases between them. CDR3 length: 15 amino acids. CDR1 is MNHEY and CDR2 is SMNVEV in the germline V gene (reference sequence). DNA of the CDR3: TGTGCCAGCAGTTTATCAGGGGCCGGGAACACTGAAGCTTTCTTT. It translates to CASSLSGAGNTEAFF.

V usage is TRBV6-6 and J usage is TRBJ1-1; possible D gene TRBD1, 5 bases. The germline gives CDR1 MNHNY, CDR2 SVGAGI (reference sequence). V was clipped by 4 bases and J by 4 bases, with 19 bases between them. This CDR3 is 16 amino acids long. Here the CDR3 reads CASSWGFMGRSTEAFF. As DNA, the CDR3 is TGTGCCAGCAGTTGGGGCTTTATGGGACGGAGCACTGAAGCTTTCTTT.

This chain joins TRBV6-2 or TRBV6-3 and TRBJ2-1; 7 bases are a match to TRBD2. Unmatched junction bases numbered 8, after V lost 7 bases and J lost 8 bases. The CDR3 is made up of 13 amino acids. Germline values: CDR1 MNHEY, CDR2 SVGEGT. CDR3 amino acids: CASTPWGGDEQFF. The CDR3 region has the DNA TGTGCCAGCACCCCGTGGGGGGGAGATGAGCAGTTCTTC.

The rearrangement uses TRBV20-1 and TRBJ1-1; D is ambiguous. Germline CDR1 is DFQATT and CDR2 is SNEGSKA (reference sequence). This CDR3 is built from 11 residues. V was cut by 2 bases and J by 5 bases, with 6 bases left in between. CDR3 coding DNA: TGCAGTGCTAGATCGGTTACTGAAGCTTTCTTT. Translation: CSARSVTEAFF.

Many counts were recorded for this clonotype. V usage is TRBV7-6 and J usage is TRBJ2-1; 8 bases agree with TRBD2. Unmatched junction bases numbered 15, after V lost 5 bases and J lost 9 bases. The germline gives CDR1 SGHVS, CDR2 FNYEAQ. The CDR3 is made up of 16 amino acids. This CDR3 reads CASSQTLLAAGGEQFF. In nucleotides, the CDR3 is TGTGCCAGCAGCCAAACGCTACTAGCGGCGGGCGGTGAGCAGTTCTTC. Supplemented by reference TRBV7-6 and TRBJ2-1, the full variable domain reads GAGVSQSPRYKVTKRGQDVALRCDPISGHVSLYWYRQALGQGPEFLTYFNYEAQQDKSGLPNDRFSAERPEGSISTLTIQRTEQRDSAMYRCASSQTLLAAGGEQFFGPGTRLTVL.

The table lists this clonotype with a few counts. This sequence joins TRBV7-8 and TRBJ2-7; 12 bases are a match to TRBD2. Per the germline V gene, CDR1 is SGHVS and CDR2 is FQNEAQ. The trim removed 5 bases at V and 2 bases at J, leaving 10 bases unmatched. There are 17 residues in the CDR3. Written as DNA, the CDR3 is TGTGCCAGCAGCACAAACGGACTAGCGGGACTCACCTACGAGCAGTACTTC. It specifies CASSTNGLAGLTYEQYF.